This T cell receptor (beta chain) was identified during a study of blood T cell repertoires in COVID-19. Study-wide background: PBMCs, B-cell-depleted T cells, or T cells were the source of the cDNA or gDNA that made up the material.

Categorization into cohorts depended on clinical history that participants reported. Exposed participants came across a COVID-19 case within 2 weeks before study entry. In the authors' workflow: The assay estimated nucleated cells by amplifying reference gene primers. Assay: immunoSEQ multiplex PCR; the TCRdb copy retains only in-frame clones and omits some. D and trimming come from the DNA, and the V and J calls and clone size come from that table. The sample shows some 300,000 clones, more than 85% of them seen only once. The sample consisted of PBMCs or T cells enriched from blood (not recorded which). The sequence was collected from a woman in her twenties or thirties who had been exposed to COVID-19.

CDR3 nucleotides: TGTGCCAGCAGCTTAGGCGGGGGGGTGGAGACCCAGTACTTC. Translated: CASSLGGGVETQYF. This chain connects TRBV7-2 to TRBJ2-5; TRBD2 matches at 9 bases. This CDR3 region has 14 residues. The ends lost 1 base at V and 5 bases at J; junction bases unmatched: 2. Germline CDR1 reads SGHTA; CDR2 reads FQGNSA.